One T cell receptor (beta chain) is described in this entry. This specimen comes from a study of memory CD4+ T cells and cytomegalovirus serostatus. Single viable CD3+CD4+CD8-CD45RO+ cells were sorted as the memory CD4+ T cells. From germline, CDR1 is MGHDK and CDR2 SYGVNS. Between the trimmed V and J ends, which lost 5 bases and 0 bases, there was a span of 13 bases. CDR3 length: 15 amino acids. Generated by immunoSEQ multiplex PCR, the TCRdb table keeps only in-frame clones and is missing some. The sample lists around 26,000 clones, approximately 72% seen once, with 0.68% in the top ten. The sequence came from an adult in good health and CMV-seronegative. The gene calls are TRBV25-1 and TRBJ1-2, with D hard to call. Sequencing used memory CD4+ T cells from blood. CDR3 residues: CASSTGSAANYGYTF. In DNA form, the CDR3 reads TGTGCCAGCAGTACCGGGTCCGCAGCTAACTATGGCTACACCTTC.